This T cell receptor (beta chain) was observed in a study of T-cell memory formation after mild COVID-19 (dated by TCRdb to the early 2020s). With respect to the entire study: TCR sequence clusters from the two donors were largely donor specific. Two young, previously healthy adult volunteers, one female and one male, were included in the cohort. Longitudinal TCRalpha and TCRbeta repertoire sequencing tracked T-cell clones expanding and contracting after mild COVID-19 in two donors. Overall study results and their limits: Only a couple of mild cases were covered in the study, and larger cohorts including severe cases with pre-infection samples were considered necessary. SARS-CoV-2 specificity of the second-wave clones peaking on day 37 was not confirmed. Some responding clones were detected in pre-infection memory, suggesting pre-existing cross-reactive memory T cells joined the SARS-CoV-2 response. Contracting CD4+ clones appeared mostly in the CM and EM memory subsets, whereas CD8+ clones were enriched in EMRA. Clones contracting from day 15 to 85 had balanced CD4/CD8 phenotypes, while a second wave expanding from day 15 to 37 was biased towards CD4+.

About this clonotype: The specificity of this receptor is unknown. Per-base qualities were not stored, and no clone one base away is much larger.

Ficoll-Paque density gradient centrifugation was the method used to isolate PBMCs. For sequencing, an Illumina NovaSeq 6000 was employed. TCRalpha and TCRbeta cDNA libraries were built by 5'RACE with constant-segment primers, adding sample barcodes and unique molecular identifiers. Trizol reagent was used to extract RNA from every sample. Library amplification was performed in two PCR steps, and a second sample barcode and Illumina TruSeq adapters were introduced in the second step. Sequencing of libraries was performed on an Illumina NovaSeq with 2 x 150 bp paired-end reads. The authors processed their data as follows. With migec v1.2.7, reads were demultiplexed and then collapsed into UMI-guided consensus sequences. Using mixcr v2.1.11, the UMI consensuses were aligned to TRA and TRB V and J templates and assembled into clonotypes. A clonotype was counted as expanded or contracted only if both edgeR and NoisET called the change significant, with noise models trained on biological replicates. For edgeR calls, the cutoffs were a false discovery rate-adjusted p below 0.01 and a log2 fold-change threshold of 1. As an exploratory analysis of dynamics, max-normalized trajectories of the 1000 most abundant clonotypes were examined by PCA with hierarchical clustering. Separately sequenced CD4+ and CD8+ repertoires were used to assign the CD4 or CD8 phenotype of responding clones. TCRdb redid the processing of the public reads, applying fastp at Q25 and MiXCR, and retained in-frame beta chains. A single entry per CDR3 protein holds the most common genes and DNA from its merged rows. TCRdb, rather than the study authors, made the V and J calls. Present in this sample are about 410,000 distinct CDR3 sequences, roughly 18% of which were seen just once. Roughly 21% of the sample is in the top ten clones.

From the cysteine through the phenylalanine, the CDR3 covers 14 amino acids. CDR3 DNA is the only sequence kept; it has 42 bases, read in frame from the first base. CDR1 and CDR2 were assigned from the germline V gene as WSHSY and SAAADI. Relative to germline, V is missing 5 bases and J is missing 4 bases, with 5 bases of the junction outside any gene match. Recombination joined TRBV10-2 with TRBJ2-7, with TRBD2 identical over 10 junction bases. Sequencing used PBMCs or a T cell subset sorted from them (not recorded which). The receptor comes from a man aged 18 to 30 who had mild COVID-19 (a few samples of this study predate the infection). The sample titles of this study are shuffled in the database, so cell type and time point are left out; the donor was told from shared clones. The CDR3 amino acid sequence is: CASSLSGGLYEQYF. In nucleotides, the sequence is TGCGCCAGCAGTCTTAGCGGGGGGCTGTACGAGCAGTACTTC.